The entry below describes one T cell receptor beta chain. The protocol was immunoSEQ multiplex PCR, while the TCRdb copy is restricted to in-frame clones and leaves out a portion. The table has some 40,000 clones, around 93% seen once. The data are from a study of OX40 agonist ivuxolimab in advanced cancers. Study-wide background: Dose-escalation subjects each had hepatocellular carcinoma, melanoma, renal cell or head and neck cancer.

The source was CD4+ or CD8+ T cells sorted from blood, collected in a trial of the OX40 agonist ivuxolimab. The TCR was taken from an adult with an advanced solid tumor such as melanoma, head and neck, liver or kidney cancer.

The CDR3: CASSDRLDSSYEQYF. CDR3 sequence (DNA): TGTGCCAGCAGTGACCGACTAGATAGCTCCTACGAGCAGTACTTC. The chain links TRBV6-1 to TRBJ2-7, with a weak D call TRBD2 (6 bases). There are 15 residues in the CDR3. CDR1 and CDR2 from the germline V gene are MNHNS and SASEGT. Trimming left V 3 bases short and J 0 bases short, with 12 bases between.